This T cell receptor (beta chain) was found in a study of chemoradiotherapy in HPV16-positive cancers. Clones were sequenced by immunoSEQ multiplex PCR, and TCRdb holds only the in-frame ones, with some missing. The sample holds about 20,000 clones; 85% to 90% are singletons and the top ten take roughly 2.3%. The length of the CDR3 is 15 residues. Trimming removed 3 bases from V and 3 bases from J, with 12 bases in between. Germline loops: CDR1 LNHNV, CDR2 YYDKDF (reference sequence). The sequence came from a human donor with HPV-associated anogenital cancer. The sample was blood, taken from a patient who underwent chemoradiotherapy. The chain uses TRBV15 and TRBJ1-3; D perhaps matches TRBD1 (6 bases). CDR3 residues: CATSSATGFGNTIYF. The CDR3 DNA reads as TGTGCCACCAGCAGTGCCACAGGGTTTGGAAACACCATATATTTT.